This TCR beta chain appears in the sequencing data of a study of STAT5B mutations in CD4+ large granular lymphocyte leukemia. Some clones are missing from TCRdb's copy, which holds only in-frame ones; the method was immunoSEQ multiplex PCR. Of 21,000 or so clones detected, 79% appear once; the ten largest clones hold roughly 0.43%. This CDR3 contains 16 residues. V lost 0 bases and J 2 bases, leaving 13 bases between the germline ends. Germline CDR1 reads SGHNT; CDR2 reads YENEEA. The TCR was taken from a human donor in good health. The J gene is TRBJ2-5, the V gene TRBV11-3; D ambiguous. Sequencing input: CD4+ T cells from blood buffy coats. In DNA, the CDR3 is TGTGCCAGCAGCTTAGATCGGTCGGATTCACAAGAGACCCAGTACTTC. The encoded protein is CASSLDRSDSQETQYF.